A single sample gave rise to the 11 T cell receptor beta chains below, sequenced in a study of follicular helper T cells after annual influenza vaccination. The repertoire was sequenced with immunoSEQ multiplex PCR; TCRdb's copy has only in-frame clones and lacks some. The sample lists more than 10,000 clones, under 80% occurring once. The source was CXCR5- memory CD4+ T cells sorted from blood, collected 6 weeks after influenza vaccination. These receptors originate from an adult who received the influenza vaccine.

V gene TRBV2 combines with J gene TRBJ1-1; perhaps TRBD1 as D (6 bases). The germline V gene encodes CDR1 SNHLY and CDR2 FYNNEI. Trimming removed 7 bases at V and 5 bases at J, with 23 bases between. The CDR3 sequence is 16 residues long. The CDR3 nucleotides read TGTGCCAGCACCCTGGGGGGTCCACGAGGGGGAACTGAAGCTTTCTTT. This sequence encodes CASTLGGPRGGTEAFF.

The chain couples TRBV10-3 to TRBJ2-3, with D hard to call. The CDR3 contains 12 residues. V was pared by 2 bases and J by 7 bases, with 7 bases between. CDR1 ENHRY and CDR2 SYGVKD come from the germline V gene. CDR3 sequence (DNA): TGTGCCATCAGTGAGACCGGAAATACGCAGTATTTT. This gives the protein CAISETGNTQYF.

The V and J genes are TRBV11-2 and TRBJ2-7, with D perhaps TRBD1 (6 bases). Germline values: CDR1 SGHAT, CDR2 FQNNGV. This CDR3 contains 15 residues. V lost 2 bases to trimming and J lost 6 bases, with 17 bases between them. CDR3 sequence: CASSLSAGELGEQYF. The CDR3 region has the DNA TGTGCCAGCAGCTTATCGGCAGGGGAGTTAGGCGAGCAGTACTTC.

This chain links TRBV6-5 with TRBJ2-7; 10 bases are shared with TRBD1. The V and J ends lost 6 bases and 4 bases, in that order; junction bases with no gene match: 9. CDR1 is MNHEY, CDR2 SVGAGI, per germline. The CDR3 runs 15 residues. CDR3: CASRDRDRGSYEQYF. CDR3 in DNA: TGTGCCAGCAGGGACCGGGACAGGGGTTCGTACGAGCAGTACTTC.

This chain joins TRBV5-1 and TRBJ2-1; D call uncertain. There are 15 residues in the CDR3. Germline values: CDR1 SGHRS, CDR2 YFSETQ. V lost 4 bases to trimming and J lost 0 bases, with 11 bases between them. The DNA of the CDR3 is TGCGCCAGCAGCCCCGAAGGGTCCTCCTACAATGAGCAGTTCTTC. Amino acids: CASSPEGSSYNEQFF. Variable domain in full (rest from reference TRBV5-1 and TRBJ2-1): KAGVTQTPRYLIKTRGQQVTLSCSPISGHRSVSWYQQTPGQGLQFLFEYFSETQRNKGNFPGRFSGRQFSNSRSEMNVSTLELGDSALYLCASSPEGSSYNEQFFGPGTRLTVL.

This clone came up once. The CDR3 sequence is CASSSSPTGGENGYTF. CDR3 nucleotides: TGTGCCAGCAGCTCGTCCCCCACAGGGGGGGAAAATGGCTACACCTTC. V usage is TRBV5-4 and J usage is TRBJ1-2, with TRBD1 identical over 8 bases. J was trimmed by 6 bases and V by 3 bases; bases with no gene match: 13. The V gene's germline CDR1 is SGHNT and CDR2 YYREEE (reference sequence). The CDR3 has 16 amino acids.

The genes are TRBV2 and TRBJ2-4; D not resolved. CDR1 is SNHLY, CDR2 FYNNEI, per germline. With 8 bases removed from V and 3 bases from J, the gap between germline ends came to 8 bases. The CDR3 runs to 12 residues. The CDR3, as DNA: TGTGCCAGCGGATACAGCAAAAACATTCAGTACTTC. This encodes CASGYSKNIQYF.

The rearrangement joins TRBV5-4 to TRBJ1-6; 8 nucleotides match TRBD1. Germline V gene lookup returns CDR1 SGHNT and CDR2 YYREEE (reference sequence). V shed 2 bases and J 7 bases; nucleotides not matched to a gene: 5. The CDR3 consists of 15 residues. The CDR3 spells CASSFGQGGNSPLHF. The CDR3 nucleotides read TGTGCCAGCAGCTTCGGACAGGGCGGCAATTCACCCCTCCACTTT. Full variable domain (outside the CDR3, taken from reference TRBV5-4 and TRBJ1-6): ETGVTQSPTHLIKTRGQQVTLRCSSQSGHNTVSWYQQALGQGPQFIFQYYREEENGRGNFPPRFSGLQFPNYSSELNVNALELDDSALYLCASSFGQGGNSPLHFGNGTRLTVT.

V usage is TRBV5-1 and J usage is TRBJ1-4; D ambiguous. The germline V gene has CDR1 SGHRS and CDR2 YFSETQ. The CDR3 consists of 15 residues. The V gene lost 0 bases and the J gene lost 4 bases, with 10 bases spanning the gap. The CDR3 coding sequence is TGCGCCAGCAGCTTGGTAGGTCGGAATAATGAAAAACTGTTTTTT. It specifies CASSLVGRNNEKLFF.

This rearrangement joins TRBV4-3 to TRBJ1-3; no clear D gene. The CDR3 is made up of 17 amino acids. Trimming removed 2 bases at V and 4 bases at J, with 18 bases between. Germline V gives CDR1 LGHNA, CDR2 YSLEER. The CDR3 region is CASSQFWVPDGGNTIYF. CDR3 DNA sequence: TGCGCCAGCAGCCAATTCTGGGTTCCGGACGGCGGAAACACCATATATTTT.

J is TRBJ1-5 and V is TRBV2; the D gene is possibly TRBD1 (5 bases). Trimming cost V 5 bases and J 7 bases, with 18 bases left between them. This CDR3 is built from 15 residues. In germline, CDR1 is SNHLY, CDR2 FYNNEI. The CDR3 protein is CASSSGAVPLQPQHF. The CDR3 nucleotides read TGTGCCAGCAGTTCTGGGGCGGTTCCCCTCCAGCCCCAGCATTTT.